A selection of T cell receptor beta chains follows, all from one sample in a study of cytomegalovirus exposure and HLA in healthy donors. Sequencing used immunoSEQ multiplex PCR; TCRdb keeps in-frame clones, though not all of them. Counted here are around 140,000 clones, 82% occurring once; the ten biggest clones make up 2.5%. Sample: PBMCs. These TCRs come from a male donor in good health and CMV-seronegative. Each CDR3 is given with its conserved first and last residue. D genes are given only for firm matches. For some rows the clone size is stated as once, few or many, or as a class when expanded; others skip it.

abundance: -
j_gene: TRBJ1-3
v_gene: TRBV6-1
d_gene: -
CDR3nt: TGTGCCAGCAGTTATCGGACAGAAGGAAACACCATATATTTT
CDR3aa: CASSYRTEGNTIYF

abundance: -
j_gene: TRBJ2-1
v_gene: TRBV7-9
d_gene: -
CDR3nt: TGTGCCAGCAGCCCTTCCGGTGGCTCCTACAATGAGCAGTTCTTC
CDR3aa: CASSPSGGSYNEQFF

abundance: -
j_gene: TRBJ2-5
v_gene: TRBV28
d_gene: TRBD2
CDR3nt: TGTGCCAGCAGTTTACTCAGCGGGAGAGAGACCCAGTACTTC
CDR3aa: CASSLLSGRETQYF

abundance: -
j_gene: TRBJ2-7
v_gene: TRBV28
d_gene: -
CDR3nt: TGTGCCAGCAGTACGCTTTTAGTTTCCTACGAGCAGTACTTC
CDR3aa: CASSTLLVSYEQYF

abundance: -
j_gene: TRBJ2-5
v_gene: TRBV5-1
d_gene: -
CDR3nt: TGCGCCAGCAGCTGGGCTAAGGGGGGGAGGACCCAGTACTTC
CDR3aa: CASSWAKGGRTQYF

abundance: -
j_gene: TRBJ2-2
v_gene: TRBV9
d_gene: TRBD2
CDR3nt: TGTGCCAGCAATGGGAGGGAGGGCACCGGGGAGCTGTTTTTT
CDR3aa: CASNGREGTGELFF

abundance: -
j_gene: TRBJ2-7
v_gene: TRBV7-6
d_gene: TRBD2
CDR3nt: TGTGCCAGCAGCCCCCCCTTTAGCGGGATGTACGAGCAGTACTTC
CDR3aa: CASSPPFSGMYEQYF

abundance: -
j_gene: TRBJ2-5
v_gene: TRBV28
d_gene: -
CDR3nt: TGTGCCAGCAGGGACAGCCAAGAGACCCAGTACTTC
CDR3aa: CASRDSQETQYF

abundance: -
j_gene: TRBJ1-2
v_gene: TRBV19
d_gene: -
CDR3nt: TGTGCCAGTAGTATTAGGGAGGACTATGGCTACACCTTC
CDR3aa: CASSIREDYGYTF

abundance: -
j_gene: TRBJ2-7
v_gene: TRBV7-6
d_gene: TRBD2
CDR3nt: TGTGCCAGCAGCTTAAATCCCCCCACTAGCGGGAGCTACGAGCAGTACTTC
CDR3aa: CASSLNPPTSGSYEQYF

abundance: -
j_gene: TRBJ2-7
v_gene: TRBV5-1
d_gene: TRBD2
CDR3nt: TGCGCCAGCAGCACTACTAGCGGGAGTAGCTACGAGCAGTACTTC
CDR3aa: CASSTTSGSSYEQYF

abundance: -
j_gene: TRBJ1-2
v_gene: TRBV5-4
d_gene: -
CDR3nt: TGTGCCAGCAGATCCGGGACACTCAAACTTAACTATGGCTACACCTTC
CDR3aa: CASRSGTLKLNYGYTF

abundance: -
j_gene: TRBJ2-3
v_gene: TRBV5-1
d_gene: -
CDR3nt: TGCGCCAGCAGCTTGGCCGCGAGTGATACGCAGTATTTT
CDR3aa: CASSLAASDTQYF

abundance: -
j_gene: TRBJ2-5
v_gene: TRBV5-1
d_gene: -
CDR3nt: TGCGCCAGCAGCCCGACGGGAGGGGGCTTAGGAGAGACCCAGTACTTC
CDR3aa: CASSPTGGGLGETQYF

abundance: -
j_gene: TRBJ2-1
v_gene: TRBV18
d_gene: TRBD2
CDR3nt: TGTGCCAGCTCCGCGGGACTAGCGGGAGGGCAGTTCTTC
CDR3aa: CASSAGLAGGQFF

abundance: -
j_gene: TRBJ1-6
v_gene: TRBV2
d_gene: -
CDR3nt: TGTGCCAGCAGTGAACGGTCACCCCTCCACTTT
CDR3aa: CASSERSPLHF

abundance: -
j_gene: TRBJ2-2
v_gene: TRBV10-3
d_gene: TRBD1
CDR3nt: TGTGCCATCAATCAGGACAGGGAGACCACCGGGGAGCTGTTTTTT
CDR3aa: CAINQDRETTGELFF

abundance: -
j_gene: TRBJ2-1
v_gene: TRBV29-1
d_gene: -
CDR3nt: TGCAGCGTTGATGGACTAAAGAATGAGCAGTTCTTC
CDR3aa: CSVDGLKNEQFF

abundance: -
j_gene: TRBJ2-7
v_gene: TRBV2
d_gene: TRBD1
CDR3nt: TGTGCCAGCAGTGAAATTGAGACAGGGTACCCCTCCTACGAGCAGTACTTC
CDR3aa: CASSEIETGYPSYEQYF

abundance: -
j_gene: TRBJ1-2
v_gene: TRBV28
d_gene: -
CDR3nt: TGTGCCAGCAGTTTTTATGGGCAAGGGGGGGCGGAGAGCTACACCTTC
CDR3aa: CASSFYGQGGAESYTF

abundance: -
j_gene: TRBJ2-3
v_gene: TRBV9
d_gene: TRBD1
CDR3nt: TGTGCCAGCAGCGTATCCCCCCAACTACAGGGGACGCAGTATTTT
CDR3aa: CASSVSPQLQGTQYF

abundance: -
j_gene: TRBJ2-7
v_gene: TRBV6-5
d_gene: TRBD1
CDR3nt: TGTGCCAGCAGTTGGTCGACAGGGGGCAGCGAGCAGTACTTC
CDR3aa: CASSWSTGGSEQYF

abundance: -
j_gene: TRBJ2-3
v_gene: TRBV6-5
d_gene: -
CDR3nt: TGTGCCAGCAGTTACGGCGAAGGACTACGGCAGTATTTT
CDR3aa: CASSYGEGLRQYF

abundance: -
j_gene: TRBJ2-1
v_gene: TRBV7-9
d_gene: -
CDR3nt: TGTGCCAGCAGCTCTCCTGGCCCCAGGGATGAGCAGTTCTTC
CDR3aa: CASSSPGPRDEQFF

abundance: -
j_gene: TRBJ2-1
v_gene: TRBV5-1
d_gene: -
CDR3nt: TGCGCCAGCAGCTTGGGCTTGGGAGGCTCCTCCTACAATGAGCAGTTCTTC
CDR3aa: CASSLGLGGSSYNEQFF

abundance: -
j_gene: TRBJ1-4
v_gene: TRBV28
d_gene: TRBD1
CDR3nt: TGTGCCAGCAGTTTAGCAGGGGGAGGTGAAAAACTGTTTTTT
CDR3aa: CASSLAGGGEKLFF

abundance: once
j_gene: TRBJ2-3
v_gene: TRBV6-5
d_gene: -
CDR3nt: TGTGCCAGCAGTTACAAGGGGCAACATGCCCCAGATACGCAGTATTTT
CDR3aa: CASSYKGQHAPDTQYF

abundance: -
j_gene: TRBJ2-1
v_gene: TRBV19
d_gene: TRBD2
CDR3nt: TGTGCCAGTAGCCCCGGACTAGCGGGGGACAATGAGCAGTTCTTC
CDR3aa: CASSPGLAGDNEQFF

abundance: -
j_gene: TRBJ2-7
v_gene: TRBV11-2
d_gene: -
CDR3nt: TGTGCCAGCAGCTTAGAAGGGGGCGGGAACGAGCAGTACTTC
CDR3aa: CASSLEGGGNEQYF

abundance: -
j_gene: TRBJ2-7
v_gene: TRBV20-1
d_gene: -
CDR3nt: TGCAGTGCCAGAGAGTCGGACGAGCAGTACTTC
CDR3aa: CSARESDEQYF

abundance: few
j_gene: TRBJ2-3
v_gene: TRBV6-4
d_gene: -
CDR3nt: TGTGCCAGCAGTGACAGGGGCGGGGCCACAGATACGCAGTATTTT
CDR3aa: CASSDRGGATDTQYF

abundance: -
j_gene: TRBJ2-1
v_gene: TRBV27
d_gene: -
CDR3nt: TGTGCCAGCAGTTTAGATCCGACTAGCTACAATGAGCAGTTCTTC
CDR3aa: CASSLDPTSYNEQFF

abundance: -
j_gene: TRBJ2-1
v_gene: TRBV7-2
d_gene: -
CDR3nt: TGTGCCAGCAGCTCCGGCCGGACTCGCTACAATGAGCAGTTCTTC
CDR3aa: CASSSGRTRYNEQFF

abundance: -
j_gene: TRBJ1-2
v_gene: TRBV27
d_gene: -
CDR3nt: TGTGCCAGCAGTTTAGGAGGTGGCAGCCATCTAGGCTACACCTTC
CDR3aa: CASSLGGGSHLGYTF

abundance: -
j_gene: TRBJ2-1
v_gene: TRBV29-1
d_gene: -
CDR3nt: TGCAGCGTTGAAGGGTTTTGGGAGTACAATGAGCAGTTCTTC
CDR3aa: CSVEGFWEYNEQFF

abundance: -
j_gene: TRBJ1-1
v_gene: TRBV30
d_gene: TRBD1
CDR3nt: TGTGCCTGGGAAACAGGGGGGGGAACTGAAGCTTTCTTT
CDR3aa: CAWETGGGTEAFF

abundance: -
j_gene: TRBJ1-1
v_gene: TRBV20-1
d_gene: -
CDR3nt: TGCAGTGTTAGACGTCAGGGATCGGCTTTCTTT
CDR3aa: CSVRRQGSAFF

abundance: -
j_gene: TRBJ2-7
v_gene: TRBV7-9
d_gene: TRBD1
CDR3nt: TGTGCCAGCAGCTCGGGACAGGGACGCTACGAGCAGTACTTC
CDR3aa: CASSSGQGRYEQYF

abundance: -
j_gene: TRBJ2-6
v_gene: TRBV11-3
d_gene: -
CDR3nt: TGTGCCAGCAGCTTAGGGAGGGACGCGGAGGCGTCTGGGGCCAACGTCCTGACTTTC
CDR3aa: CASSLGRDAEASGANVLTF

abundance: -
j_gene: TRBJ1-3
v_gene: TRBV28
d_gene: -
CDR3nt: TGTGCCAGCAGGGTGAGCTCTGGAAACACCATATATTTT
CDR3aa: CASRVSSGNTIYF